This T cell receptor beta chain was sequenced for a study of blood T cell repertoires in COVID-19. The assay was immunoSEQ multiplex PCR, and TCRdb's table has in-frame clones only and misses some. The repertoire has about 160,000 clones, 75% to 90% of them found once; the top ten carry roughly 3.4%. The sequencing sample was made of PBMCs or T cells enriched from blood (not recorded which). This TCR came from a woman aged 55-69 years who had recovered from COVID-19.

For the CDR3, the DNA is TGCGCCAGCAGCCAAGTCGAGAGCTCTGGAAACACCATATATTTT. Encoded protein: CASSQVESSGNTIYF. V usage is TRBV4-1 and J usage is TRBJ1-3; D is uncertain. CDR1 is MGHRA and CDR2 is YSYEKL in the germline V gene. With 1 base removed from V and 0 bases from J, the gap between germline ends came to 7 bases. This CDR3 has 15 amino acids.